One sample yielded the 14 T cell receptor beta chains listed below, sequenced in a study of shared clonotypes between healthy human individuals. This table comes from immunoSEQ multiplex PCR, and its TCRdb copy is limited to in-frame clones, with some not included. The data hold hundreds of thousands of clones, with around 96% observed a single time. Cells designated naive CD8 were CD45RO-negative and were positively selected for CCR7, with terminally differentiated effector memory CD45RA+ cells excluded. The specimen sequenced was naive CD8+ T cells sorted from blood. These receptors all stem from a woman aged 30 to 39 in good health.

This clone appeared once. V usage is TRBV28 and J usage is TRBJ2-7, with D possibly matching TRBD2 (6 bases). This CDR3 comprises 15 residues. Germline V CDR1 and CDR2: MDHEN, SYDVKM. The V end was cut by 5 bases, the J end by 6 bases, with 20 bases between. The CDR3 spells CASSTSAGSIGEQYF. The CDR3 nucleotides read TGTGCCAGCAGTACCTCCGCCGGGAGTATCGGCGAGCAGTACTTC.

This chain links TRBV5-1 with TRBJ2-7; perhaps TRBD2 as D (6 bases). V was shortened by 4 bases and J by 0 bases, with 8 bases between the two germline ends. CDR3 length: 13 residues. Germline CDR1 SGHRS, CDR2 YFSETQ. The CDR3 region is CASSPDYSYEQYF. CDR3 DNA: TGCGCCAGCAGCCCGGACTACTCCTACGAGCAGTACTTC.

This chain links TRBV11-2 with TRBJ2-3; D is uncertain. The CDR3 runs to 12 residues. Looked up from germline, CDR1 is SGHAT and CDR2 is FQNNGV. V lost 5 bases to trimming and J lost 0 bases, with 3 bases between them. The CDR3 nucleotides read TGTGCCAGCAGCAATAGCACAGATACGCAGTATTTT. Its protein is CASSNSTDTQYF.

The gene calls are TRBV2 and TRBJ2-7; TRBD2 matches at 10 bases. Germline trimming cut 7 bases from V and 3 bases from J; bases unmatched to any gene: 12. Germline assignment: CDR1 SNHLY and CDR2 FYNNEI. This CDR3 region has 16 residues. CDR3: CASIPRWASGSYEQYF. In nucleotides, the CDR3 is TGTGCCAGCATCCCAAGGTGGGCTAGCGGGAGCTACGAGCAGTACTTC.

This rearrangement joins TRBV11-3 to TRBJ2-7; no definite D call. This CDR3 has 12 residues. The V end lost 2 bases, the J end lost 3 bases, and 5 bases lay between the germline ends. Per the germline V gene, CDR1 is SGHNT and CDR2 is YENEEA. The CDR3 reads CASSLTDYEQYF. The CDR3 nucleotides are TGTGCCAGCAGCTTAACCGACTACGAGCAGTACTTC.

The chain couples TRBV28 to TRBJ1-4; tentative D call: TRBD1 (5 bases). This CDR3 region has 14 residues. The germline V and J ends were trimmed by 0 bases and 11 bases, with 13 bases remaining between them. The germline gives CDR1 MDHEN, CDR2 SYDVKM. The CDR3 DNA is TGTGCCAGCAGTTTATGGGGACCGGACGAGAAACTGTTTTTT. As protein: CASSLWGPDEKLFF.

The V call is TRBV6-5, the J call TRBJ2-7; no clear D. The CDR3 has 13 residues. In germline, CDR1 is MNHEY, CDR2 SVGAGI. The ends were cut back, 0 bases at V and 6 bases at J, with 9 bases in the middle. In DNA, the CDR3 is TGTGCCAGCAGTTACTCGACCCAGTCCGAGCAGTACTTC. Protein product: CASSYSTQSEQYF.

The chain recombines TRBV28 with TRBJ2-7; D call uncertain. Trimming took 3 bases from V and 6 from J, leaving 12 bases between them. This CDR3 has 13 amino acids. Germline V CDR1 and CDR2: MDHEN, SYDVKM. CDR3 DNA sequence: TGTGCCAGCAGTTTTTCTTACGTTCTCGAGCAGTACTTC. It encodes CASSFSYVLEQYF. Based on the CDR3 plus reference TRBV28 and TRBJ2-7, the full variable domain is DVKVTQSSRYLVKRTGEKVFLECVQDMDHENMFWYRQDPGLGLRLIYFSYDVKMKEKGDIPEGYSVSREKKERFSLILESASTNQTSMYLCASSFSYVLEQYFGPGTRLTVT.

This clone was detected only once. The chain has TRBV5-1 and TRBJ2-1, with D hard to call. The germline V and J ends were trimmed by 2 bases and 10 bases, with 7 bases remaining between them. The CDR3 spans 11 residues. CDR1 SGHRS and CDR2 YFSETQ come from the germline V gene. The CDR3 is CASSFVREQFF. CDR3 bases: TGCGCCAGCAGCTTCGTTAGGGAGCAGTTCTTC. Using reference TRBV5-1 and TRBJ2-1 for the parts outside the CDR3, the full variable domain is KAGVTQTPRYLIKTRGQQVTLSCSPISGHRSVSWYQQTPGQGLQFLFEYFSETQRNKGNFPGRFSGRQFSNSRSEMNVSTLELGDSALYLCASSFVREQFFGPGTRLTVL.

The V call is TRBV5-5, the J call TRBJ1-1, with no clear D. The CDR3 loop spans 14 amino acids. Germline V gene sequence: CDR1 SGHKS, CDR2 YYEKEE (reference sequence). The ends were cut back, 4 bases at V and 2 bases at J, with 12 bases in the middle. In DNA, the CDR3 is TGTGCCAGCAGCGAGAAGGCCACTAACACTGAAGCTTTCTTT. It yields the protein CASSEKATNTEAFF.

The rearrangement links TRBV2 to TRBJ1-2, with a tentative D call TRBD1 (5 bases). The CDR3 is 15 residues long. CDR1 is SNHLY and CDR2 is FYNNEI in the germline V gene. V was cut by 8 bases and J by 1 base, with 17 bases left in between. CDR3 DNA sequence: TGTGCCAGCGAAGGGACCAGAACAGATAACTATGGCTACACCTTC. Translated, it gives CASEGTRTDNYGYTF.

This chain joins TRBV7-6 and TRBJ2-1; 9 positions match TRBD2. Trimming at V came to 0 bases and at J to 8 bases, leaving 8 bases not matched to a gene. The CDR3 runs 16 residues. Per the germline V gene, CDR1 is SGHVS and CDR2 is FNYEAQ. CDR3 loop: CASSLARREGLDEQFF. CDR3 bases: TGTGCCAGCAGCTTAGCGCGGCGGGAGGGCTTGGATGAGCAGTTCTTC.

The chain recombines TRBV4-2 with TRBJ2-7, with 12 bases lining up with TRBD2. Germline lookup yields CDR1 LGHNA and CDR2 YNFKEQ. V was pared by 0 bases and J by 3 bases, with 9 bases of the junction left unmatched. This CDR3 spans 18 amino acids. CDR3 sequence (DNA): TGTGCCAGCAGCCAAGAGGCCGGACTAGCGGGGTTGTTCTACGAGCAGTACTTC. This codes for CASSQEAGLAGLFYEQYF.

The rearrangement uses TRBV4-1 and TRBJ2-2; D is undetermined. Germline V gene sequence: CDR1 MGHRA, CDR2 YSYEKL. The CDR3 has 14 amino acids. Trimming pared 5 bases from V and 0 bases from J, leaving 7 bases between. CDR3 coding DNA: TGCGCCAGCAGCGCTAACGCGAACACCGGGGAGCTGTTTTTT. Translating gives CASSANANTGELFF.